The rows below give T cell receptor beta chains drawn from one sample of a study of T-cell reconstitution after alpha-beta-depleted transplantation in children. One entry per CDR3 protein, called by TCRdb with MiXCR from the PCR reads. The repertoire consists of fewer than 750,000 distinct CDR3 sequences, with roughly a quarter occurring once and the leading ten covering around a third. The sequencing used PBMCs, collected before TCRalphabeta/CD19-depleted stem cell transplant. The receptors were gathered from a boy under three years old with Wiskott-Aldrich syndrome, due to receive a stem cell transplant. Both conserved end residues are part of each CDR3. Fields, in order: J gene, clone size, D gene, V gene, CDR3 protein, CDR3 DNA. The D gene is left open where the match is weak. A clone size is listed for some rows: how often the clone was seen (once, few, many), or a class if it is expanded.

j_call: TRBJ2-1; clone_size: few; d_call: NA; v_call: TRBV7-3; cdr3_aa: CASSSTVKQASPYNEQFF; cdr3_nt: TGTGCCAGCAGCTCAACCGTGAAACAGGCCTCCCCTTATAATGAGCAGTTCTTC
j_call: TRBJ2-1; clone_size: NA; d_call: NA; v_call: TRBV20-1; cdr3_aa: CSARGGPSSYNEQFF; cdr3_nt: TGCAGTGCTAGAGGCGGACCTAGCTCCTACAATGAGCAGTTCTTC
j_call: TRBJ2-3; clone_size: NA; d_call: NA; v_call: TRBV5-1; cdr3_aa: CASSLVPGTLGVAQYF; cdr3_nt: TGCGCCAGCAGCTTGGTGCCCGGGACTCTCGGGGTGGCGCAGTATTTT
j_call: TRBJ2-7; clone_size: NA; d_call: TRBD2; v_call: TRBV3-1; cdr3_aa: CASSLREGRSYEQYF; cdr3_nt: TGTGCCAGCAGCCTCCGGGAGGGCCGGTCCTACGAGCAGTACTTC
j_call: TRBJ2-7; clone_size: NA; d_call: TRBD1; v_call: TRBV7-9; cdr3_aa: CASRATGGGSYEQYF; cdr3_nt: TGTGCCAGCAGGGCTACAGGGGGCGGCTCCTACGAGCAGTACTTC
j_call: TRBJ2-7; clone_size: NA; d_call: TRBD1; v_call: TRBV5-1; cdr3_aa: CASSLGQGSFEQYF; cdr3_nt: TGCGCCAGCAGTTTGGGACAGGGATCATTCGAGCAGTACTTC
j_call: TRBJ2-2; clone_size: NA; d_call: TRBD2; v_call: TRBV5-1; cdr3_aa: CASSWTSGLTGELFF; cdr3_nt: TGCGCCAGCAGCTGGACTAGCGGACTCACCGGGGAGCTGTTTTTT
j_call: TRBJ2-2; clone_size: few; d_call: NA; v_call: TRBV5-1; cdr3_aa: CASSRRENTGELFF; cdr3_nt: TGCGCCAGCAGTAGGAGGGAGAACACCGGGGAGCTGTTTTTT
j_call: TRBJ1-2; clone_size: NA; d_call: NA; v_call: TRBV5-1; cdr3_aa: CASSLETVGGYTF; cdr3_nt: TGCGCCAGCAGCTTGGAGACCGTCGGGGGCTACACCTTC
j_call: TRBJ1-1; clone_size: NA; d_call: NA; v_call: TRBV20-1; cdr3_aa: CSARDGDRPVNTEAFF; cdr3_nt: TGCAGTGCTAGAGACGGCGACAGGCCCGTGAACACTGAAGCTTTCTTT
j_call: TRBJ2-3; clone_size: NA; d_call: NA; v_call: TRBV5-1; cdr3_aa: CASSFQHASTDTQYF; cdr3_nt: TGCGCCAGCAGCTTTCAACACGCGAGCACAGATACGCAGTATTTT
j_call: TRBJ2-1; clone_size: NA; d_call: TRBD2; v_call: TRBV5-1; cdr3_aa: CASSRGTTLYNEQFF; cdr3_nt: TGCGCCAGCAGCCGAGGGACTACCTTATACAATGAGCAGTTCTTC
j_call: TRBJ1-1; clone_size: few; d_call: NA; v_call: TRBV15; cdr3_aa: CATSNPGSYTEAFF; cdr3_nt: TGTGCCACCAGCAATCCAGGGTCGTACACTGAAGCTTTCTTT
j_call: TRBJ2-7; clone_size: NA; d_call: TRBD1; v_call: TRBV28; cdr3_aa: CASRLGTASSYEQYF; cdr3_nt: TGTGCCAGCAGACTCGGGACAGCGAGCTCCTACGAGCAGTACTTC
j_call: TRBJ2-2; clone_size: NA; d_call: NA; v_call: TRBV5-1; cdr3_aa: CASSLGRGSRTGELFF; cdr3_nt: TGCGCCAGCAGCCTAGGCCGGGGGAGTAGGACCGGGGAGCTGTTTTTT
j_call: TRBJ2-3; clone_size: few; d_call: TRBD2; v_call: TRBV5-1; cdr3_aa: CASSYSGSAADTQYF; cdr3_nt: TGCGCCAGCAGCTATAGCGGGAGTGCTGCAGATACGCAGTATTTT
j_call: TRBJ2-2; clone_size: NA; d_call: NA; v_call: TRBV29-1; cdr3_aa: CSVEVGGRELFF; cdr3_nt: TGCAGCGTTGAAGTCGGCGGTCGGGAGCTGTTTTTT
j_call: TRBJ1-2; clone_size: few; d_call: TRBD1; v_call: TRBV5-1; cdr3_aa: CASSWDSDGYTF; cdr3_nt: TGCGCCAGCAGCTGGGACAGTGATGGCTACACCTTC
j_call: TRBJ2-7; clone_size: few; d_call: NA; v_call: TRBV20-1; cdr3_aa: CSARDGGGPPYEQYF; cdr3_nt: TGCAGTGCTAGGGACGGTGGGGGCCCCCCGTACGAGCAGTACTTC
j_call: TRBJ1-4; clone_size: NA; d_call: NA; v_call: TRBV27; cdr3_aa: CASSPLGAKREKLFF; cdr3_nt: TGTGCCAGCAGTCCCTTGGGGGCCAAGAGGGAAAAACTGTTTTTT
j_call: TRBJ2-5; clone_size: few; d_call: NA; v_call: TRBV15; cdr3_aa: CATSRDRQGMKETQYF; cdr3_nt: TGTGCCACCAGCAGAGATCGGCAGGGGATGAAGGAGACCCAGTACTTC
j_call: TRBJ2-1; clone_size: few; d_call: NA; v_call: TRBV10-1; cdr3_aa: CASSARRFDNEQFF; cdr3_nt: TGCGCCAGCAGTGCTCGGCGGTTCGACAATGAGCAGTTCTTC
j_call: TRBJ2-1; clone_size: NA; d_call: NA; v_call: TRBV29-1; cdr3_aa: CSTYSSPGGNDQFF; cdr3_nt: TGCAGCACCTATTCTAGCCCCGGGGGAAATGACCAGTTCTTC
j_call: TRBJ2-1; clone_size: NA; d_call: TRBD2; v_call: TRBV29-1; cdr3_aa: CSVTLLAGGYNEQFF; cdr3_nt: TGCAGCGTTACCCTCCTAGCGGGAGGGTACAATGAGCAGTTCTTC
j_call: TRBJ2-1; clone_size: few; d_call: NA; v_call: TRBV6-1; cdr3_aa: CASSLLLNEQFF; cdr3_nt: TGTGCCAGCAGTTTACTACTCAATGAGCAGTTCTTC
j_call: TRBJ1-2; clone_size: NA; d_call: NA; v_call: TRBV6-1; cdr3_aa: CASSEAYGDYGYTF; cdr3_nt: TGTGCCAGCAGTGAGGCATACGGGGACTATGGCTACACCTTC
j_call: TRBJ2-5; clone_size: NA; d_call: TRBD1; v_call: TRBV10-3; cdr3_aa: CAARDSQETQYF; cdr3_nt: TGTGCCGCCCGGGACAGCCAAGAGACCCAGTACTTC
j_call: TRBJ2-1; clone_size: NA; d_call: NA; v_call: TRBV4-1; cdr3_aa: CASSQVSRDNEQFF; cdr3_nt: TGCGCCAGCAGCCAAGTCTCCAGGGACAATGAGCAGTTCTTC
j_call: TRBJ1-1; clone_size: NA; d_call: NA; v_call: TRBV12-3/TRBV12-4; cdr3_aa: CASSFVQEGPWPKAFF; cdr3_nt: TGTGCCAGCAGTTTCGTTCAGGAGGGGCCGTGGCCTAAAGCTTTCTTT
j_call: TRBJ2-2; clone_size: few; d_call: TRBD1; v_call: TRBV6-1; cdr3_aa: CASEPGQGFAGELFF; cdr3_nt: TGTGCCAGTGAGCCGGGACAGGGGTTCGCCGGGGAGCTGTTTTTT
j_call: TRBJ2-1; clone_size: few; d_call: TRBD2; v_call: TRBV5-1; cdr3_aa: CASSGRLAGPYNEQFF; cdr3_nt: TGCGCCAGCAGCGGCAGACTAGCGGGACCCTACAATGAGCAGTTCTTC
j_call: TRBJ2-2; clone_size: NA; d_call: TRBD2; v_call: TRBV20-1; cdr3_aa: CSAGMGLAGEAGELFF; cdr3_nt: TGCAGTGCCGGGATGGGACTAGCGGGAGAAGCCGGGGAGCTGTTTTTT
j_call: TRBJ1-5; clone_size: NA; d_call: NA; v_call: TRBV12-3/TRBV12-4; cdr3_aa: CASSFHPRQPQHF; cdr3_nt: TGTGCCAGCAGTTTCCATCCGCGGCAGCCCCAGCATTTT
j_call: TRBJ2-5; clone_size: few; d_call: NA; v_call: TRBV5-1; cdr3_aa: CASSLVPGETQYF; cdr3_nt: TGCGCCAGCAGCTTGGTCCCGGGAGAGACCCAGTACTTC
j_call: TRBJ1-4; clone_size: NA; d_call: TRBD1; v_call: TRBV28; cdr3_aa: CASIRTGGATNEKLFF; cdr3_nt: TGTGCCAGCATCAGGACAGGGGGAGCAACTAATGAAAAACTGTTTTTT
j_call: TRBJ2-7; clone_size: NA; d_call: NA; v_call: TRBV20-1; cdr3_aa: CSARDSRLHGVYEQYF; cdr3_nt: TGCAGTGCTAGAGATAGCAGACTGCACGGGGTCTACGAGCAGTACTTC
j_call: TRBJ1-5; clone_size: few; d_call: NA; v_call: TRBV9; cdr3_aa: CASSVGGTDNQPQHF; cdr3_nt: TGTGCCAGCAGCGTAGGGGGAACAGACAATCAGCCCCAGCATTTT
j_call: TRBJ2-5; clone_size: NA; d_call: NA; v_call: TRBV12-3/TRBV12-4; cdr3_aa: CASGQTKRTQYF; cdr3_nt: TGTGCCAGCGGGCAGACCAAGAGAACCCAGTACTTC
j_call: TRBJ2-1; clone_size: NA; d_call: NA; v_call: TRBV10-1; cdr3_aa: CASSESGREQFF; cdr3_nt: TGCGCCAGCAGTGAGTCCGGGCGTGAGCAGTTCTTC
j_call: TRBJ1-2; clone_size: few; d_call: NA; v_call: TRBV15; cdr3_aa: CATSDARDRYNYGYTF; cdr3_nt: TGTGCCACCAGCGATGCCCGCGACAGGTATAACTATGGCTACACCTTC
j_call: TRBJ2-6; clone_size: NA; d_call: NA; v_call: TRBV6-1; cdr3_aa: CTCQVQSGANVLTF; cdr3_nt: TGTACCTGCCAGGTTCAAAGCGGGGCCAACGTCCTGACTTTC
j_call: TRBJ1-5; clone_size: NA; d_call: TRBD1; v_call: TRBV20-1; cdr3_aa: CSAPTGGFSQPQHF; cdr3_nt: TGCAGTGCACCGACAGGGGGTTTTAGTCAGCCCCAGCATTTT
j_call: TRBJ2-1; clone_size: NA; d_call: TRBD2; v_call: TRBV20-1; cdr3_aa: CSARAAGTSVYNEQFF; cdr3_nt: TGCAGTGCTAGAGCCGCCGGGACTAGCGTTTACAATGAGCAGTTCTTC
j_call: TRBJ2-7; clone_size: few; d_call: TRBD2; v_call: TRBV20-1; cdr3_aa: CSADAASGNNEQYF; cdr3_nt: TGCAGTGCTGACGCGGCTAGCGGTAACAACGAGCAGTACTTC
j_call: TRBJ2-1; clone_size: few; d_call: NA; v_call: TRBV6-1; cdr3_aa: CASSIMQGGRDEQFF; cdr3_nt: TGTGCCAGCAGTATAATGCAGGGAGGCAGGGATGAGCAGTTCTTC
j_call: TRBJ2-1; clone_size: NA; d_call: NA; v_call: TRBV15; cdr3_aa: CATSREAGSVHNEQFF; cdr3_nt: TGTGCCACCAGCAGAGAGGCGGGGAGCGTTCACAATGAGCAGTTCTTC
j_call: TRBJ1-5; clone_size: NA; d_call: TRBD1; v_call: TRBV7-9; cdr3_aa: CASSLETGGQPQHF; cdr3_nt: TGTGCCAGCAGCTTAGAAACAGGGGGTCAGCCCCAGCATTTT
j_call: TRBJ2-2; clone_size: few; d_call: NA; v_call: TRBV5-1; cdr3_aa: CATSIRGRGTGELFF; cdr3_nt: TGCGCCACCAGCATCCGGGGGCGCGGAACCGGGGAGCTGTTTTTT
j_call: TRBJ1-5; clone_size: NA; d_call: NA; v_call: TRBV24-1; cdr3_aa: CATSSGANNQPQHF; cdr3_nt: TGTGCCACCAGCTCAGGGGCAAACAATCAGCCCCAGCATTTT
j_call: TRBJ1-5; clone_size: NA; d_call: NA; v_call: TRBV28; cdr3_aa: CASSLLGATGHF; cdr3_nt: TGTGCCAGCAGTTTACTCGGGGCAACTGGGCATTTT
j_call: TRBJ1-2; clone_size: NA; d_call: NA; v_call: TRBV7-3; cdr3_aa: CASSLSRGYGYTF; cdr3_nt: TGTGCCAGCAGCTTAAGCAGGGGATATGGCTACACCTTC
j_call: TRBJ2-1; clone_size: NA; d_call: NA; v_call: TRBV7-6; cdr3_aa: CASSLAVSGGYNEQFF; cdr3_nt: TGTGCCAGCAGCTTAGCGGTCAGCGGAGGCTACAATGAGCAGTTCTTC
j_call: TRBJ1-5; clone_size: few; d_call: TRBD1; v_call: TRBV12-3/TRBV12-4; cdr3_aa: CASRDRSSNQPQHF; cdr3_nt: TGTGCCAGCAGGGACAGGTCTAGCAATCAGCCCCAGCATTTT
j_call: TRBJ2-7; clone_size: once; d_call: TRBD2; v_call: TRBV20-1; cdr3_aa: CSARENSGSYEQYF; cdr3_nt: TGCAGTGCTAGAGAAAACAGCGGGAGCTACGAGCAGTACTTC
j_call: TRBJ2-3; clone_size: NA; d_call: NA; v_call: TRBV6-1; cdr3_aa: CASSEDARGADTQYF; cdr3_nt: TGTGCCAGCAGTGAAGATGCCAGGGGGGCAGATACGCAGTATTTT
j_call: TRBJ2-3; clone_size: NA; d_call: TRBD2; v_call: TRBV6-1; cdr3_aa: CASSPNSGNPTDTQYF; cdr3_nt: TGTGCCAGCAGCCCCAATAGCGGGAACCCCACAGATACGCAGTATTTT
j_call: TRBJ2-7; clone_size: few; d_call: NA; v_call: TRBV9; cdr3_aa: CASSVDSGTNEQYF; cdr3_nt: TGTGCCAGCAGCGTAGATTCAGGGACCAACGAGCAGTACTTC
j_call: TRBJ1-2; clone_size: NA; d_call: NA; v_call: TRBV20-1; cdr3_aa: CSARGSYGYTF; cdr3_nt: TGCAGTGCTCGGGGATCCTATGGCTACACCTTC
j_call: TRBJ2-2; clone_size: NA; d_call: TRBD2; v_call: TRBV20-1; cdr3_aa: CSARSPLAGSTGELFF; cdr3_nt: TGCAGTGCCCGAAGCCCACTAGCGGGATCCACCGGGGAGCTGTTTTTT
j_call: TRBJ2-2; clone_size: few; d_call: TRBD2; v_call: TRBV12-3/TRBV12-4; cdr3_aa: CASSSRLAGGPDAGELFF; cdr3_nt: TGTGCCAGCAGTTCTCGACTAGCGGGAGGGCCGGATGCCGGGGAGCTGTTTTTT